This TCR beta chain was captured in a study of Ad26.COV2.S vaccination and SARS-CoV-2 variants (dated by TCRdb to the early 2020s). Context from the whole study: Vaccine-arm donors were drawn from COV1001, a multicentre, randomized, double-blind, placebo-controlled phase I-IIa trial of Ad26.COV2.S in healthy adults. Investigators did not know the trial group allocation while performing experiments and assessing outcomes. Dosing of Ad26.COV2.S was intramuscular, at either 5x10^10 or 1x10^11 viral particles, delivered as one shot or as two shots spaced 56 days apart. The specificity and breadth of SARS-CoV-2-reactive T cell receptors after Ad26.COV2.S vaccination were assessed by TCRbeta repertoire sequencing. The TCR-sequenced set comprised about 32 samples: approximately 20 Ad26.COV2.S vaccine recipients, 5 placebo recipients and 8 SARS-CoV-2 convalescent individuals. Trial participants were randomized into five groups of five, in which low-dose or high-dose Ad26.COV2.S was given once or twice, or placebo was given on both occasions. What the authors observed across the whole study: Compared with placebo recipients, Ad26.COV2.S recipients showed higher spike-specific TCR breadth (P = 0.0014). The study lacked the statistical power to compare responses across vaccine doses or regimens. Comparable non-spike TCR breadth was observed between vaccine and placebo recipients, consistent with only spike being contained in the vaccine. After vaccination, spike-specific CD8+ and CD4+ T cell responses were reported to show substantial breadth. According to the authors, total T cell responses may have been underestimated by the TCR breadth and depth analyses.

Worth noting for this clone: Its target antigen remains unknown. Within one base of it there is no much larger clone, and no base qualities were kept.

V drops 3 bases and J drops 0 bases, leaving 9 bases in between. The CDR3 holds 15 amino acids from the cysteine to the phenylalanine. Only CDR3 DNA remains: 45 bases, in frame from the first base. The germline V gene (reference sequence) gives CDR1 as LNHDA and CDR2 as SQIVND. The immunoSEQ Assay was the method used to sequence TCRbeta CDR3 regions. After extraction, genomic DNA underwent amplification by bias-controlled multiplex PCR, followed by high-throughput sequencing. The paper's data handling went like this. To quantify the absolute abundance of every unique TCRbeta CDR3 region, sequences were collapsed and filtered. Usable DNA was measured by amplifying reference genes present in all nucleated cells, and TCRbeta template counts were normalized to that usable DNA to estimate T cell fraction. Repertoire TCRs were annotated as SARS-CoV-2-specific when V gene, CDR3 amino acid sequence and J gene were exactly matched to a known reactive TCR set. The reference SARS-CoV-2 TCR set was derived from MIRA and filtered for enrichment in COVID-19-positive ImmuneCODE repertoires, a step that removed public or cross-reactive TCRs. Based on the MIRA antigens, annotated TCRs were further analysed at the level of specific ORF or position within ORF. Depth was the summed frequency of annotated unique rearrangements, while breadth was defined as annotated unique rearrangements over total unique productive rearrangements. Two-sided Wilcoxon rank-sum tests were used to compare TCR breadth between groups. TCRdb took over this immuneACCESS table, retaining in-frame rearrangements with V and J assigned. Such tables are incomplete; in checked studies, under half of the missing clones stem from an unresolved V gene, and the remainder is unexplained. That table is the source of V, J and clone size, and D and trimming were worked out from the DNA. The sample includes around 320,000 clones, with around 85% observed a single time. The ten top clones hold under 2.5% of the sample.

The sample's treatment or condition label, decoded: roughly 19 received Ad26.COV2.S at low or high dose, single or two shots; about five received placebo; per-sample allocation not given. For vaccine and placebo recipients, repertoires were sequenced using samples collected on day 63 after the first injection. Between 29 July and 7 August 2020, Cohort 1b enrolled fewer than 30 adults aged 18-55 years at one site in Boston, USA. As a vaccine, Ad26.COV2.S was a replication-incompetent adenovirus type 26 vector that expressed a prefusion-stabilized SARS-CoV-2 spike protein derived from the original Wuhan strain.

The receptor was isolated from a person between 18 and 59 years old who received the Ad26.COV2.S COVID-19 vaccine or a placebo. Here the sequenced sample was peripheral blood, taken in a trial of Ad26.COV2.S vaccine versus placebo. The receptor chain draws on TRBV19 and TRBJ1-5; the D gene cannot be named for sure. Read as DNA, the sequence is TGTGCCAGTAGTATCAATGGCAATAGCAATCAGCCCCAGCATTTT. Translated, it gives CASSINGNSNQPQHF.